This T cell receptor (beta chain) was captured by sequencing in a study of early T cells in non-severe SARS-CoV-2 infection. This CDR3 contains 13 residues. Trimming took off 3 bases at V and 9 bases at J, with 16 bases between the two ends. Germline CDR1 is GTSNPN and CDR2 is SVGIG (reference sequence). TCRdb called the 5' RACE reads again in MiXCR, with one record for every CDR3 protein. The top ten hold about a fifth of the sample, which has 60,000 or so distinct CDR3 sequences, about a tenth seen once. This clonotype came up a few times. The TCR comes from an adult who was a healthcare worker with PCR-confirmed SARS-CoV-2 infection or an uninfected control (not recorded which). This chain connects TRBV30 to TRBJ2-3; D is uncertain. Sample: whole blood. CDR3 nucleotides: TGTGCCTGGAGGACCACCCGGTTTAAAACGCAGTATTTT. This encodes CAWRTTRFKTQYF.